This T cell receptor (beta chain) was documented in a study of blood T cell repertoires in COVID-19. J gave up 3 bases and V 4 bases, and 1 base lay outside the gene matches. Looked up from germline, CDR1 is LGHDT and CDR2 is YNNKEL (reference sequence). The CDR3 consists of 13 residues. Libraries were prepared by immunoSEQ multiplex PCR; TCRdb keeps only in-frame clonotypes and omits some of them. There are over 200,000 clones in the sample; around 80% occur only once, and roughly 4.9% lies in the top ten. Sequences were obtained from peripheral blood. The genes are TRBV3-1 (or the pseudogene TRBV3-2) and TRBJ1-1, with TRBD1 matching over 8 bases. This receptor was taken from a human donor in a cohort sampled during active COVID-19. The CDR3 region is CASSLDRDTEAFF. The CDR3 coding sequence is TGTGCCAGCAGCCTGGACAGGGACACTGAAGCTTTCTTT.